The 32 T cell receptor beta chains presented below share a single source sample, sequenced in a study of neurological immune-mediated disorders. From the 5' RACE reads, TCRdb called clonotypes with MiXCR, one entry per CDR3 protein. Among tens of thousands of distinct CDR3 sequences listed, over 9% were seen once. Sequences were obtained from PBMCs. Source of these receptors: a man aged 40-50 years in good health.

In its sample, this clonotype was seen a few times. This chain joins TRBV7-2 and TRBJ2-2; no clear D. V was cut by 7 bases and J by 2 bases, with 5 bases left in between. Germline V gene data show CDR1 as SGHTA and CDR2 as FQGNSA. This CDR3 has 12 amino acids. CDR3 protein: CASTGNTGELFF. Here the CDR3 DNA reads TGTGCCAGCACAGGCAACACCGGGGAGCTGTTTTTT.

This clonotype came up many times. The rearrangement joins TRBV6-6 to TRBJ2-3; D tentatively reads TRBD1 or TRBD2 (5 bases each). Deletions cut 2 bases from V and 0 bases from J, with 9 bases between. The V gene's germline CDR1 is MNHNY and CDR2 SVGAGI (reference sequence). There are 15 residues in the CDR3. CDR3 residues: CASSYEGSSTDTQYF. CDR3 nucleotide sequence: TGTGCCAGCAGTTACGAGGGGTCTAGCACAGATACGCAGTATTTT.

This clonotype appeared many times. The CDR3: CASSPGQPLQAFF. The CDR3 coding sequence is TGTGCCAGCAGCCCCGGACAACCCCTCCAAGCTTTCTTT. The rearrangement joins TRBV14 to TRBJ1-1, with a tentative D call TRBD1 (5 bases). The CDR3 sequence is 13 residues long. The V and J ends lost 4 bases and 9 bases respectively, with 15 bases between them. CDR1 is SGHDN, CDR2 FVKESK, per germline.

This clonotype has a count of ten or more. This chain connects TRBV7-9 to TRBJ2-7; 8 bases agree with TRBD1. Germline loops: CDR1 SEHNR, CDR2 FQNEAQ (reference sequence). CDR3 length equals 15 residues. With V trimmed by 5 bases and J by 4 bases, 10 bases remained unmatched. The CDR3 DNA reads TGTGCCAGCAGCCTCGGGACAGGACAGACTTACGAGCAGTACTTC. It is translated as CASSLGTGQTYEQYF.

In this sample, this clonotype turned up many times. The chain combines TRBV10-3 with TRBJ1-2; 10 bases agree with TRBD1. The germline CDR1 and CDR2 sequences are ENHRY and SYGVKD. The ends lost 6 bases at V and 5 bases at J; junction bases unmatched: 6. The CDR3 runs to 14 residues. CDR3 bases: TGTGCCATCAGGGACGACAGGGGGCAGTATGGCTACACCTTC. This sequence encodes CAIRDDRGQYGYTF.

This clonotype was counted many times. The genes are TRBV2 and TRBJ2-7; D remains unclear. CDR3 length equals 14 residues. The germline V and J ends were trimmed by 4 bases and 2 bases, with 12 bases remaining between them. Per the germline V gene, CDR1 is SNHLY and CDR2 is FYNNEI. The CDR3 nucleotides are TGTGCCAGCAGTGCGTTCGACGGACCCTACGAGCAGTACTTC. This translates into CASSAFDGPYEQYF. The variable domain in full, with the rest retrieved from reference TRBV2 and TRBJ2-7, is EPEVTQTPSHQVTQMGQEVILRCVPISNHLYFYWYRQILGQKVEFLVSFYNNEISEKSEIFDDQFSVERPDGSNFTLKIRSTKLEDSAMYFCASSAFDGPYEQYFGPGTRLTVT.

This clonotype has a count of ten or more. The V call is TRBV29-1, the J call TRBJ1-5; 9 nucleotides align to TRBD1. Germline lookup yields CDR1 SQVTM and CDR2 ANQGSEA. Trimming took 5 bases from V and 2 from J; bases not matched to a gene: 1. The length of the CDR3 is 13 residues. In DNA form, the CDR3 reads TGCAGCGTTAGGACAGGGGGCAATCAGCCCCAGCATTTT. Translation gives CSVRTGGNQPQHF.

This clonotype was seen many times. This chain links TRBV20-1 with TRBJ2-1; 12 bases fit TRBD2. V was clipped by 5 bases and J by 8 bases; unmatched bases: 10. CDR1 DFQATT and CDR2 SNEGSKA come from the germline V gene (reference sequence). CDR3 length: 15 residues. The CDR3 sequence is CSASPPSGGAHEQFF. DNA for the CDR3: TGCAGTGCTTCACCACCTAGCGGGGGGGCCCATGAGCAGTTCTTC.

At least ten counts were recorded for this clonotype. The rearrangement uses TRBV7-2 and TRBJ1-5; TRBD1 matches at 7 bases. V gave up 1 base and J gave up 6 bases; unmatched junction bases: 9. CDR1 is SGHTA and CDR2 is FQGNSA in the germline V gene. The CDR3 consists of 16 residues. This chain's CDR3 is CASSLVSQGMGQPQHF. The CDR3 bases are TGTGCCAGCAGCTTAGTATCACAGGGGATGGGTCAGCCCCAGCATTTT.

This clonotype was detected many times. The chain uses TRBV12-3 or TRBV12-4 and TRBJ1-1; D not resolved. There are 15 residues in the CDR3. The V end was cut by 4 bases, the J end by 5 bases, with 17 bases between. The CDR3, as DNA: TGTGCCAGCAGTTCACTACGGTTCAGCGAAACTGAAGCTTTCTTT. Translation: CASSSLRFSETEAFF.

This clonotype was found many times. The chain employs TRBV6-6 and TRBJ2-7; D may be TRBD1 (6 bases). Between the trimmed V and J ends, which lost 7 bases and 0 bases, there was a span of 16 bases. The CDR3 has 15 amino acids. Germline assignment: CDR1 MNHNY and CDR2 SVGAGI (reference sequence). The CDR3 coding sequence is TGTGCCAGCACCATCGGGACACTCAGCTCCTACGAGCAGTACTTC. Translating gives CASTIGTLSSYEQYF.

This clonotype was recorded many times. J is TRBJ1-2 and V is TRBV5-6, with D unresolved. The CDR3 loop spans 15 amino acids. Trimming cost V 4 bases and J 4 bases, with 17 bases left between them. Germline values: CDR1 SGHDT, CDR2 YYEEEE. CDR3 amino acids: CASSPLSVQGYGYTF. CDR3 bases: TGTGCCAGCAGCCCTCTATCTGTACAAGGCTATGGCTACACCTTC. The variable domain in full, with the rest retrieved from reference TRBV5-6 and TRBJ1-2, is DAGVTQSPTHLIKTRGQQVTLRCSPKSGHDTVSWYQQALGQGPQFIFQYYEEEERQRGNFPDRFSGHQFPNYSSELNVNALLLGDSALYLCASSPLSVQGYGYTFGSGTRLTVV.

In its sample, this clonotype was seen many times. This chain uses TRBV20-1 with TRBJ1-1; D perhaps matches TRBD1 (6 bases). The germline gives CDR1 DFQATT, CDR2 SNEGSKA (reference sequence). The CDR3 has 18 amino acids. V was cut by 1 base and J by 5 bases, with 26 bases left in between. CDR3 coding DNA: TGCAGTGCTAGAGTACCTCAGGGGCTCCGAGGGAGAGGGACTGAAGCTTTCTTT. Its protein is CSARVPQGLRGRGTEAFF.

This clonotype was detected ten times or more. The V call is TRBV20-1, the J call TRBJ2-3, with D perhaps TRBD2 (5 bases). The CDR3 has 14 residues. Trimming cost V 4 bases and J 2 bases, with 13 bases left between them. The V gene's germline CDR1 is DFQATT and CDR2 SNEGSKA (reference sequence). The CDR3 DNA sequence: TGCAGTGCTACCGGAGGCGGGCACACAGATACGCAGTATTTT. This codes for CSATGGGHTDTQYF.

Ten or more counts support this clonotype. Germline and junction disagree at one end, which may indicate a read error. CDR3: CASTESGGAPLHF. The CDR3 nucleotides are TGTGCCAGCACTGAATCCGGGGGCGCACCCCTCCACTTT. The chain links TRBV6-1 to TRBJ1-6, with D possibly matching TRBD1 (6 bases). Germline CDR1 and CDR2: MNHNS and SASEGT. This CDR3 is built from 13 residues.

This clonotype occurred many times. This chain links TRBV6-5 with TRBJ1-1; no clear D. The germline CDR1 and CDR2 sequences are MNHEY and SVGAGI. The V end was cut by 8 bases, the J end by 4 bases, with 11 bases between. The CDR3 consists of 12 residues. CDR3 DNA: TGTGCCAGCTGGTCCGTGGGCACTGAAGCTTTCTTT. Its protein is CASWSVGTEAFF.

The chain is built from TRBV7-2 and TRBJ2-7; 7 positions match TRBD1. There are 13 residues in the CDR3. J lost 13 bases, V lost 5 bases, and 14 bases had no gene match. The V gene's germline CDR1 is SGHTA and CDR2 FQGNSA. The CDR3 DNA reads TGTGCCAGCAGCCTCAAAAAGGTGGGGACAGTCTACTTC. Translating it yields CASSLKKVGTVYF.

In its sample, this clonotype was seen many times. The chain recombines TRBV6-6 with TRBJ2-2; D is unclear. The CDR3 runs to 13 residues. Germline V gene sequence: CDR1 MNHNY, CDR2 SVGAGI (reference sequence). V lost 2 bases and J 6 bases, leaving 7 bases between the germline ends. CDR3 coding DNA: TGTGCCAGCAGTTACGCAAGTCCCGGGGAGCTGTTTTTT. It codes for CASSYASPGELFF.

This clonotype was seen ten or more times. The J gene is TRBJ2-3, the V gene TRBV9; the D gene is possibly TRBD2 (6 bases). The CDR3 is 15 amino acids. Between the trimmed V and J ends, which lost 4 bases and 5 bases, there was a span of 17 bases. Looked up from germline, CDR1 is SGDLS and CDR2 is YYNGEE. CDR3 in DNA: TGTGCCAGCAGCCCTTCCCCCAGCGGGTTAGATACGCAGTATTTT. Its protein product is CASSPSPSGLDTQYF.

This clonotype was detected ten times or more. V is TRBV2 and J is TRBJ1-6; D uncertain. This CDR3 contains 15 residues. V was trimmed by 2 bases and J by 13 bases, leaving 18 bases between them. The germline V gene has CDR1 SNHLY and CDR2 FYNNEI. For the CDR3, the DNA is TGTGCCAGCAGTGAATTTGAGGAACGATATGATCCCCTCCACTTT. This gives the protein CASSEFEERYDPLHF.

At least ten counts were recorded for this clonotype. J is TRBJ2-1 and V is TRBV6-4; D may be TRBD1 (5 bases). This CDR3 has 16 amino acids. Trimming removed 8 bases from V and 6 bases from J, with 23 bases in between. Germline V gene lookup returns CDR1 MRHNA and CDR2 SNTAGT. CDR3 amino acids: CASDGQGPLLFNEQFF. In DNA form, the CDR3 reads TGTGCCAGCGATGGCCAGGGCCCCCTCTTATTCAATGAGCAGTTCTTC.

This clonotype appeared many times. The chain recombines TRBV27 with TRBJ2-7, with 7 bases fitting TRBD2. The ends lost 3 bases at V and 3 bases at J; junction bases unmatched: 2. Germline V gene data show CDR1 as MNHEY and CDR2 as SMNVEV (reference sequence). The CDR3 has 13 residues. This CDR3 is CASSFSGDYEQYF. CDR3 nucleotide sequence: TGTGCCAGCAGTTTCAGCGGGGACTACGAGCAGTACTTC.

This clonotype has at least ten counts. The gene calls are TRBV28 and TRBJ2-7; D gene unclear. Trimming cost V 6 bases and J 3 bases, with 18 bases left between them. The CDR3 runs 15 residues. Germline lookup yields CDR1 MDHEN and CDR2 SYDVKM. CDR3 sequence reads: CASSPPGALYYEQYF. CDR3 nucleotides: TGTGCCAGCAGCCCACCGGGCGCCCTATACTACGAGCAGTACTTC.

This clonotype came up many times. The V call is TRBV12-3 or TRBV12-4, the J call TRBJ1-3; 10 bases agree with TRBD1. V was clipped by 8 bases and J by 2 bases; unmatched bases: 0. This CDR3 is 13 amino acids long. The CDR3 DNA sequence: TGTGCCAGCGGGACAGGGGCTGGAAACACCATATATTTT. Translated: CASGTGAGNTIYF.

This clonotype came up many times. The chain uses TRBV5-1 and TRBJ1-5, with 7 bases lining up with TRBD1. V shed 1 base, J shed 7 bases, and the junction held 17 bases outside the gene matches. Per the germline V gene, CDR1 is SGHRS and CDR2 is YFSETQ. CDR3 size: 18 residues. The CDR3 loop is CASSLLPTGDSLEQPQHF. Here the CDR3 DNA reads TGCGCCAGCAGCTTGTTACCGACTGGGGACAGCCTAGAGCAGCCCCAGCATTTT.

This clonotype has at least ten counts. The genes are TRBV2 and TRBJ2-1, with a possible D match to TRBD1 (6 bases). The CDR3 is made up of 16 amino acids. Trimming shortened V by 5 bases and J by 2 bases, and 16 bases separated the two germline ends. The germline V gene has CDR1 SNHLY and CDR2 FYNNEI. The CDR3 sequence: CASSNDTGKTYNEQFF. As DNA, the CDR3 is TGTGCCAGCAGTAATGATACAGGGAAAACCTACAATGAGCAGTTCTTC.

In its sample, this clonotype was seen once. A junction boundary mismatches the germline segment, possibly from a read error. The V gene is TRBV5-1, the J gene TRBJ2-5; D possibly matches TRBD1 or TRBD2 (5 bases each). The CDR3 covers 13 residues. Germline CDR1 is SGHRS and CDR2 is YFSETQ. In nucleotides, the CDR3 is TGCGCCTGCAGAGGGGATAGGGGAGAGACCCAGTACTTC. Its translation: CACRGDRGETQYF.

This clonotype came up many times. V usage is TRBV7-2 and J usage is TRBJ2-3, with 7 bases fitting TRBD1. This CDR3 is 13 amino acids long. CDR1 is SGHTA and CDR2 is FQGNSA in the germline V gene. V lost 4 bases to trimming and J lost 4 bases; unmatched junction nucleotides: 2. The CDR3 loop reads CASSSQGPDTQYF. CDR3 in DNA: TGTGCCAGCAGCTCACAGGGGCCAGATACGCAGTATTTT.

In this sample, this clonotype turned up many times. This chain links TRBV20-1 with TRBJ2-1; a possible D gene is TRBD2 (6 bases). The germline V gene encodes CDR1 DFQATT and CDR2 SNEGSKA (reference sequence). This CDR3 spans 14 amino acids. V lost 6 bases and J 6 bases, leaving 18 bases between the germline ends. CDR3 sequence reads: CSACQVAALNEQFF. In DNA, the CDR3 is TGCAGTGCGTGTCAGGTAGCGGCTCTCAATGAGCAGTTCTTC.

Written as DNA, the CDR3 is TGTGCCAGCAGCTCGATGGGGGGTTCAGGTGAGCAGTTCTTC. Protein product: CASSSMGGSGEQFF. V usage is TRBV7-3 and J usage is TRBJ2-1; TRBD2 is a possible D gene (6 bases). V dropped 4 bases and J dropped 9 bases, with 16 bases sitting between them. Germline CDR1 and CDR2: SGHTA and FQGTGA. The CDR3 covers 14 residues.

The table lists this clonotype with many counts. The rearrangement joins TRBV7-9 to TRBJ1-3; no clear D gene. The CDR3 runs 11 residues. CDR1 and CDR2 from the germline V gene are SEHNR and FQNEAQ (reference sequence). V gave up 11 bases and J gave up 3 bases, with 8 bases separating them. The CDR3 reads CAPLVGNTIYF. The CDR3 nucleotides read TGTGCCCCATTAGTTGGAAACACCATATATTTT.

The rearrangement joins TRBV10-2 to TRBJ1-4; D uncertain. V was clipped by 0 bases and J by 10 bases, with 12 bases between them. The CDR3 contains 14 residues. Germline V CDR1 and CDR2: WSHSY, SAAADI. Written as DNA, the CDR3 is TGCGCCAGCAGTGAGTCGGACCGTACCCGAAAACTGTTTTTT. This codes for CASSESDRTRKLFF.